This is a list of T cell receptor beta chains from one sample in a study of CD8+ T cells in alopecia areata. The protocol was immunoSEQ multiplex PCR, while the TCRdb copy is restricted to in-frame clones and leaves out a portion. This table holds hundreds of thousands of clones, more than 45% found once. This specimen consisted of CD4+ T cells sorted from blood, obtained at week 0. These receptors were collected from a human donor with alopecia areata. CDR3s include the opening cysteine and the closing phenylalanine or tryptophan. D genes are given only for firm matches. Expanded clones get a size class; other rows say once, few or many, or leave the size out.

clone_size: .; j_call: TRBJ2-7; v_call: TRBV20-1; cdr3_length: 11; d_call: TRBD1; cdr3_nt: TGCAGTGCTGGGACAGCCTACGAGCAGTACTTC; cdr3_aa: CSAGTAYEQYF
clone_size: .; j_call: TRBJ1-1; v_call: TRBV29-1; cdr3_length: 13; d_call: .; cdr3_nt: TGCAGCGTTGAAGAGGTCCAGGGTTCTGAAGCTTTCTTT; cdr3_aa: CSVEEVQGSEAFF
clone_size: few; j_call: TRBJ1-5; v_call: TRBV29-1; cdr3_length: 12; d_call: .; cdr3_nt: TGCAGCGTGCGACAGGCAAATCAGCCCCAGCATTTT; cdr3_aa: CSVRQANQPQHF
clone_size: few; j_call: TRBJ2-1; v_call: TRBV2; cdr3_length: 13; d_call: TRBD2; cdr3_nt: TGTGCCAGCAGGGGCGGGGGAAACAATGAGCAGTTCTTC; cdr3_aa: CASRGGGNNEQFF
clone_size: .; j_call: TRBJ2-7; v_call: TRBV14; cdr3_length: 13; d_call: .; cdr3_nt: TGTGCCAGCAGCCTGACATTCCCCTACGAGCAGTACTTC; cdr3_aa: CASSLTFPYEQYF
clone_size: .; j_call: TRBJ1-4; v_call: TRBV7-9; cdr3_length: 11; d_call: .; cdr3_nt: TGTGCCAGCAGCTTCCTGGAAAAACTGTTTTTT; cdr3_aa: CASSFLEKLFF
clone_size: .; j_call: TRBJ1-1; v_call: TRBV13; cdr3_length: 14; d_call: .; cdr3_nt: TGTGCCAGCAGCTTACGACACTCGAATACTGAAGCTTTCTTT; cdr3_aa: CASSLRHSNTEAFF
clone_size: few; j_call: TRBJ2-7; v_call: TRBV9; cdr3_length: 16; d_call: TRBD1; cdr3_nt: TGTGCCAGCAGCGCAGGATCGGGGACAGGGGGCCACGAGCAGTACTTC; cdr3_aa: CASSAGSGTGGHEQYF
clone_size: few; j_call: TRBJ2-7; v_call: TRBV5-1; cdr3_length: 13; d_call: .; cdr3_nt: TGCGCCAGCAGCTTGACACCGACATCCGAGCAGTACTTC; cdr3_aa: CASSLTPTSEQYF
clone_size: few; j_call: TRBJ2-7; v_call: TRBV13; cdr3_length: 12; d_call: .; cdr3_nt: TGTGCCAGCAGCGGAAGCTCCTACGAGCAGTACTTC; cdr3_aa: CASSGSSYEQYF
clone_size: .; j_call: TRBJ1-4; v_call: TRBV5-1; cdr3_length: 14; d_call: .; cdr3_nt: TGCGCCAGCTCACCAGGGGCGGGGGCTGAAAAACTGTTTTTT; cdr3_aa: CASSPGAGAEKLFF
clone_size: .; j_call: TRBJ2-3; v_call: TRBV7-2; cdr3_length: 16; d_call: .; cdr3_nt: TGTGCCAGCAGCTTCCAAATCGGGACTAGCACAGATACGCAGTATTTT; cdr3_aa: CASSFQIGTSTDTQYF
clone_size: few; j_call: TRBJ2-6; v_call: TRBV6-6; cdr3_length: 15; d_call: .; cdr3_nt: TGTGCCAGCACCTTAGTCGGGTCTGGGGCCAACGTCCTGACTTTC; cdr3_aa: CASTLVGSGANVLTF
clone_size: .; j_call: TRBJ2-1; v_call: TRBV29-1; cdr3_length: 15; d_call: TRBD2; cdr3_nt: TGCAGCGTTGGAAGAGCGGGAAGTGGTAACAATGAGCAGTTCTTC; cdr3_aa: CSVGRAGSGNNEQFF
clone_size: .; j_call: TRBJ2-1; v_call: TRBV4-1; cdr3_length: 18; d_call: TRBD2; cdr3_nt: TGCGCCAGCAGCCAAGGTGAACGGGGGAGGGCCAGTCGTGGTGAGCAGTTCTTC; cdr3_aa: CASSQGERGRASRGEQFF
clone_size: few; j_call: TRBJ2-3; v_call: TRBV2; cdr3_length: 11; d_call: .; cdr3_nt: TGTGCCAGCAGTTCATCGGATACGCAGTATTTT; cdr3_aa: CASSSSDTQYF
clone_size: .; j_call: TRBJ1-2; v_call: TRBV27; cdr3_length: 15; d_call: TRBD1; cdr3_nt: TGTGCCAGCAGTTTTGCCGGGACAGGGCACCATGGCTACACCTTC; cdr3_aa: CASSFAGTGHHGYTF
clone_size: .; j_call: TRBJ2-7; v_call: TRBV6-1; cdr3_length: 12; d_call: .; cdr3_nt: TGTGCCAGCAGTGAGAAAGGCTACGAGCAGTACTTC; cdr3_aa: CASSEKGYEQYF
clone_size: few; j_call: TRBJ2-7; v_call: TRBV6-5; cdr3_length: 15; d_call: TRBD2; cdr3_nt: TGTGCCAGCACAGAGGGGAGGGGAAAATCCTACGAGCAGTACTTC; cdr3_aa: CASTEGRGKSYEQYF
clone_size: .; j_call: TRBJ2-7; v_call: TRBV14; cdr3_length: 16; d_call: TRBD1; cdr3_nt: TGTGCCAGCAGCCAAGACTTAGGACAGGGGTCCAACGAGCAGTACTTC; cdr3_aa: CASSQDLGQGSNEQYF
clone_size: .; j_call: TRBJ2-7; v_call: TRBV2; cdr3_length: 16; d_call: .; cdr3_nt: TGTGCCAGCAGTGAGAACTGGATAGGGAGAACCTACGAGCAGTACTTC; cdr3_aa: CASSENWIGRTYEQYF
clone_size: .; j_call: TRBJ2-7; v_call: TRBV5-1; cdr3_length: 15; d_call: TRBD2; cdr3_nt: TGCGCCAGCAGCCGGGGGACTAGCGGTTCCTACGAGCAGTACTTC; cdr3_aa: CASSRGTSGSYEQYF
clone_size: .; j_call: TRBJ1-3; v_call: TRBV21-1; cdr3_length: 16; d_call: .; cdr3_nt: TGTGCCAGCACCTCCGCGCAGGCGGGGGGCGGAAACACCATATATTTT; cdr3_aa: CASTSAQAGGGNTIYF
clone_size: .; j_call: TRBJ2-3; v_call: TRBV29-1; cdr3_length: 15; d_call: .; cdr3_nt: TGCAGCGTTTCCCGCGGGACTGCTAGCACAGATACGCAGTATTTT; cdr3_aa: CSVSRGTASTDTQYF
clone_size: .; j_call: TRBJ2-2; v_call: TRBV11-2; cdr3_length: 18; d_call: .; cdr3_nt: TGTGCCAGCAGCCCACCAAATTCCAGGGGAAGGAGCACCGGGGAGCTGTTTTTT; cdr3_aa: CASSPPNSRGRSTGELFF
clone_size: few; j_call: TRBJ2-5; v_call: TRBV6-1; cdr3_length: 15; d_call: TRBD2; cdr3_nt: TGTGCCAGCAGTCTGACTAGCGGGAGTAGGGAGACCCAGTACTTC; cdr3_aa: CASSLTSGSRETQYF
clone_size: few; j_call: TRBJ2-1; v_call: TRBV5-1; cdr3_length: 16; d_call: TRBD2; cdr3_nt: TGCGCCAGCAGCTCAATTAGCGGGGGGGCGAATAATGAGCAGTTCTTC; cdr3_aa: CASSSISGGANNEQFF
clone_size: few; j_call: TRBJ1-1; v_call: TRBV7-2; cdr3_length: 14; d_call: .; cdr3_nt: TGTGCCAGCAGCCGACAGGTTCTGAACACTGAAGCTTTCTTT; cdr3_aa: CASSRQVLNTEAFF
clone_size: .; j_call: TRBJ1-5; v_call: TRBV30; cdr3_length: 15; d_call: .; cdr3_nt: TGTGCCTGGAACCCCGGAGGCGGATACAATCAGCCCCAGCATTTT; cdr3_aa: CAWNPGGGYNQPQHF
clone_size: .; j_call: TRBJ2-3; v_call: TRBV10-3; cdr3_length: 15; d_call: .; cdr3_nt: TGTGCCATCAGTGAGTTGGGGGTTAGCACAGATACGCAGTATTTT; cdr3_aa: CAISELGVSTDTQYF
clone_size: .; j_call: TRBJ2-1; v_call: TRBV19; cdr3_length: 14; d_call: TRBD2; cdr3_nt: TGTGCCAGTGGGACTAGCGGGAGCTTCAATGAGCAGTTCTTC; cdr3_aa: CASGTSGSFNEQFF
clone_size: .; j_call: TRBJ2-7; v_call: TRBV7-2; cdr3_length: 14; d_call: .; cdr3_nt: TGTGCCAGCAGCTTAGACAGGCGAGCCTACGAGCAGTACTTC; cdr3_aa: CASSLDRRAYEQYF
clone_size: .; j_call: TRBJ2-3; v_call: TRBV6-5; cdr3_length: 13; d_call: .; cdr3_nt: TGTGCCAGCAGTTACCGGACCACAGATACGCAGTATTTT; cdr3_aa: CASSYRTTDTQYF
clone_size: medium-sized; j_call: TRBJ1-4; v_call: TRBV29-1; cdr3_length: 12; d_call: .; cdr3_nt: TGCAGCGTTGAGGGTGTTAATGAAAAACTGTTTTTT; cdr3_aa: CSVEGVNEKLFF
clone_size: .; j_call: TRBJ1-2; v_call: TRBV30; cdr3_length: 12; d_call: .; cdr3_nt: TGTGCCTGGACCTGGGGGACCTATGGCTACACCTTC; cdr3_aa: CAWTWGTYGYTF
clone_size: .; j_call: TRBJ2-1; v_call: TRBV4-2; cdr3_length: 16; d_call: .; cdr3_nt: TGTGCCAGCAGCCAAGACTTAGCGGAGCGGTACAATGAGCAGTTCTTC; cdr3_aa: CASSQDLAERYNEQFF
clone_size: .; j_call: TRBJ2-1; v_call: TRBV10-3; cdr3_length: 14; d_call: .; cdr3_nt: TGTGCCATCCGGGACTCCCGGTCCTACAATGAGCAGTTCTTC; cdr3_aa: CAIRDSRSYNEQFF
clone_size: .; j_call: TRBJ1-1; v_call: TRBV10-3; cdr3_length: 13; d_call: TRBD1; cdr3_nt: TGTGCCATCAGCCGGGACAGGGGCACTGAAGCTTTCTTT; cdr3_aa: CAISRDRGTEAFF
clone_size: .; j_call: TRBJ2-7; v_call: TRBV30; cdr3_length: 14; d_call: .; cdr3_nt: TGTGCCTGGACCCGAGACCCTAGCTCCTACGAGCAGTACTTC; cdr3_aa: CAWTRDPSSYEQYF
clone_size: .; j_call: TRBJ2-3; v_call: TRBV29-1; cdr3_length: 15; d_call: .; cdr3_nt: TGCAGCGCACCTCCCCCTCGCGGAAGCACAGATACGCAGTATTTT; cdr3_aa: CSAPPPRGSTDTQYF
clone_size: .; j_call: TRBJ1-6; v_call: TRBV29-1; cdr3_length: 13; d_call: .; cdr3_nt: TGCAGCGTTAAAGATGCGTTAAATTCACCCCTCCACTTT; cdr3_aa: CSVKDALNSPLHF
clone_size: .; j_call: TRBJ2-3; v_call: TRBV7-2; cdr3_length: 14; d_call: .; cdr3_nt: TGTGCTTCGCGGCTACAGGGAGGGACAGATACGCAGTATTTT; cdr3_aa: CASRLQGGTDTQYF
clone_size: .; j_call: TRBJ2-1; v_call: TRBV7-9; cdr3_length: 16; d_call: .; cdr3_nt: TGTGCCAGCAGCGGCTTCAGGGAGGCGGTGAACAATGAGCAGTTCTTC; cdr3_aa: CASSGFREAVNNEQFF
clone_size: .; j_call: TRBJ1-2; v_call: TRBV2; cdr3_length: 13; d_call: .; cdr3_nt: TGTGCCAGCAAGTCCGAGATCAACTATGGCTACACCTTC; cdr3_aa: CASKSEINYGYTF
clone_size: .; j_call: TRBJ2-1; v_call: TRBV6-6; cdr3_length: 13; d_call: .; cdr3_nt: TGTGCCAGCATTTCTAGCGACCACAATGAGCAGTTCTTC; cdr3_aa: CASISSDHNEQFF
clone_size: .; j_call: TRBJ2-5; v_call: TRBV19; cdr3_length: 15; d_call: .; cdr3_nt: TGTGCCAGTAGTAATTACCGGGACAACCAAGAGACCCAGTACTTC; cdr3_aa: CASSNYRDNQETQYF
clone_size: .; j_call: TRBJ1-6; v_call: TRBV30; cdr3_length: 15; d_call: .; cdr3_nt: TGTGCCTGGAGTAATCGACGGATCTATAATTCACCCCTCCACTTT; cdr3_aa: CAWSNRRIYNSPLHF
clone_size: .; j_call: TRBJ2-1; v_call: TRBV5-1; cdr3_length: 19; d_call: TRBD1; cdr3_nt: TGCGCCAGCAGCTTGAGGAACTGGGACAGGGGGCTAATGGGCAATGAGCAGTTCTTC; cdr3_aa: CASSLRNWDRGLMGNEQFF
clone_size: .; j_call: TRBJ1-5; v_call: TRBV7-2; cdr3_length: 16; d_call: .; cdr3_nt: TGTGCCAGCAGCTTAAATGGGGGGGCGAACAATCAGCCCCAGCATTTT; cdr3_aa: CASSLNGGANNQPQHF
clone_size: .; j_call: TRBJ2-3; v_call: TRBV5-6; cdr3_length: 18; d_call: TRBD1; cdr3_nt: TGTGCCAGCAGCTTGGCAACTTTCGGGACAGGGGTGGCAGATACGCAGTATTTT; cdr3_aa: CASSLATFGTGVADTQYF
clone_size: .; j_call: TRBJ2-3; v_call: TRBV5-1; cdr3_length: 15; d_call: TRBD1; cdr3_nt: TGCGCCAGCAGCTCTCCGGGACAGGGGGAAGATACGCAGTATTTT; cdr3_aa: CASSSPGQGEDTQYF
clone_size: few; j_call: TRBJ1-1; v_call: TRBV6-1; cdr3_length: 12; d_call: .; cdr3_nt: TGTGCCAGCCTACACAGGGATACTGAAGCTTTCTTT; cdr3_aa: CASLHRDTEAFF
clone_size: .; j_call: TRBJ1-1; v_call: TRBV4-1; cdr3_length: 15; d_call: TRBD1; cdr3_nt: TGCGCCAGCAGCCAGCCCCGGGACAGGGGAACTGAAGCTTTCTTT; cdr3_aa: CASSQPRDRGTEAFF